This TCR beta chain was documented in a study of cytomegalovirus exposure and HLA in healthy donors. Germline V gives CDR1 LNHNV, CDR2 YYDKDF (reference sequence). The junction had 5 bases not matched to a gene; V was cut back by 6 bases and J by 2 bases. The CDR3 runs 15 residues. Primers included in the PCR were 60 Vbeta and 13 Jbeta primers. Profiling relied on immunoSEQ multiplex PCR, and the TCRdb table lists in-frame clones only, not all of them. In the table there are 150,000 to 200,000 clones, around 80% of which are singletons. The sequenced sample was PBMCs. The chain joins TRBV15 to TRBJ1-3, with 9 bases that match TRBD1. This sequence was found in a woman between 18 and 29 years old in good health and CMV-seronegative. The DNA of the CDR3 is TGTGCCACCAGGGAGGGGGACAGGGCTGGAAACACCATATATTTT. It encodes CATREGDRAGNTIYF.